The rows below give T cell receptor beta chains drawn from one sample of a study of shared clonotypes between healthy human individuals. Clones were read by immunoSEQ multiplex PCR, and TCRdb kept only the in-frame ones, dropping some. The sample lists roughly 2.4 million clones, approximately 95% seen once, with roughly 0.13% in the top ten. Input material: naive CD4+ T cells sorted from blood. The source is a young man in good health. Both conserved end residues are part of each CDR3. D genes are given only for firm matches.

CDR3aa: CASTQRLAGVADTQYF
v_gene: TRBV19
j_gene: TRBJ2-3
d_gene: TRBD2

CDR3aa: CASSSPRGTYNSPLHF
v_gene: TRBV27
j_gene: TRBJ1-6
d_gene: NA

CDR3aa: CASSQVQGGETQYF
v_gene: TRBV4-3
j_gene: TRBJ2-5
d_gene: NA

CDR3aa: CASSPTGGSYEQYF
v_gene: TRBV5-1
j_gene: TRBJ2-7
d_gene: TRBD1

CDR3aa: CASSLSAGGTQYF
v_gene: TRBV5-1
j_gene: TRBJ2-5
d_gene: NA

CDR3aa: CASSLDRASYEQYF
v_gene: TRBV7-2
j_gene: TRBJ2-7
d_gene: NA

CDR3aa: CASSQDLAGHASSYEQYF
v_gene: TRBV4-3
j_gene: TRBJ2-7
d_gene: TRBD2

CDR3aa: CASSEKDRGNGYTF
v_gene: TRBV6-1
j_gene: TRBJ1-2
d_gene: TRBD1

CDR3aa: CATSRDAGGGGQPQHF
v_gene: TRBV15
j_gene: TRBJ1-5
d_gene: TRBD1

CDR3aa: CASSLLAGGTDTQYF
v_gene: TRBV5-4
j_gene: TRBJ2-3
d_gene: TRBD2

CDR3aa: CASSSHGGAVKTQYF
v_gene: TRBV7-9
j_gene: TRBJ2-5
d_gene: TRBD2

CDR3aa: CSVDGEGLPWSNEQFF
v_gene: TRBV29-1
j_gene: TRBJ2-1
d_gene: NA

CDR3aa: CASSYDSPDNEQFF
v_gene: TRBV6-1
j_gene: TRBJ2-1
d_gene: NA

CDR3aa: CATRTSSYNEQFF
v_gene: TRBV28
j_gene: TRBJ2-1
d_gene: NA

CDR3aa: CASSPSGQGNTEAFF
v_gene: TRBV18
j_gene: TRBJ1-1
d_gene: TRBD1

CDR3aa: CASSSGRQAYNEQFF
v_gene: TRBV7-6
j_gene: TRBJ2-1
d_gene: NA